The 5 T cell receptor beta chains below all came from one sample that was sequenced in a study of technical replicates of blood from a few donors. Using immunoSEQ multiplex PCR, the repertoire was profiled, and TCRdb retains in-frame clones only, with some absent. The sample includes about 75,000 clones, 95% to 98% of them seen just once. Sequenced material: T cells isolated from PBMCs. The receptors were gathered from a human donor in good health.

This clone was seen just once. The chain has TRBV30 and TRBJ1-2; 9 nucleotides agree with TRBD1. This CDR3 has 14 residues. The germline CDR1 and CDR2 sequences are GTSNPN and SVGIG (reference sequence). J gave up 6 bases and V 5 bases, and 10 bases lay outside the gene matches. The CDR3 region is CAWGTGGAGNGYTF. The CDR3 region has the DNA TGTGCCTGGGGTACAGGGGGCGCGGGGAATGGCTACACCTTC.

The chain joins TRBV4-1 to TRBJ2-5, with 7 positions matching TRBD2. Trimming removed 0 bases from V and 4 bases from J; junction bases left unmatched: 11. The CDR3 spans 17 residues. Germline lookup yields CDR1 MGHRA and CDR2 YSYEKL. The CDR3 bases are TGCGCCAGCAGCCAAGACGGGGGAGGGTCGCCAAGAGAGACCCAGTACTTC. Amino acids: CASSQDGGGSPRETQYF.

This chain uses TRBV27 with TRBJ2-7; the match to TRBD2 covers 15 bases. Unmatched junction bases numbered 6, after V lost 5 bases and J lost 4 bases. CDR1 and CDR2 (germline): MNHEY, SMNVEV (reference sequence). The CDR3 consists of 16 residues. CDR3: CASSRSGTSGRYEQYF. CDR3 in DNA: TGTGCCAGCAGTAGATCCGGGACTAGCGGGAGGTACGAGCAGTACTTC.

CDR3 sequence (DNA): TGTGCCAGCAGCTTAGGGGGACATTACGAGCAGTACTTC. It encodes CASSLGGHYEQYF. J is TRBJ2-7 and V is TRBV11-3, with D perhaps matching TRBD1 (6 bases). Germline V lookup: CDR1 SGHNT, CDR2 YENEEA. Trimming took 1 base from V and 4 from J, leaving 8 bases between them. This CDR3 spans 13 amino acids.

This rearrangement joins TRBV19 to TRBJ2-7; 9 nucleotides line up with TRBD1. Germline values: CDR1 LNHDA, CDR2 SQIVND (reference sequence). The CDR3 spans 16 residues. V lost 5 bases and J lost 6; bases outside the gene matches: 14. The CDR3: CASSVGWTGVKSEQYF. The CDR3 DNA follows: TGTGCCAGTAGTGTTGGATGGACAGGGGTAAAGTCCGAGCAGTACTTC. The complete variable domain, with remaining parts taken from reference TRBV19 and TRBJ2-7, reads DGGITQSPKYLFRKEGQNVTLSCEQNLNHDAMYWYRQDPGQGLRLIYYSQIVNDFQKGDIAEGYSVSREKKESFPLTVTSAQKNPTAFYLCASSVGWTGVKSEQYFGPGTRLTVT.